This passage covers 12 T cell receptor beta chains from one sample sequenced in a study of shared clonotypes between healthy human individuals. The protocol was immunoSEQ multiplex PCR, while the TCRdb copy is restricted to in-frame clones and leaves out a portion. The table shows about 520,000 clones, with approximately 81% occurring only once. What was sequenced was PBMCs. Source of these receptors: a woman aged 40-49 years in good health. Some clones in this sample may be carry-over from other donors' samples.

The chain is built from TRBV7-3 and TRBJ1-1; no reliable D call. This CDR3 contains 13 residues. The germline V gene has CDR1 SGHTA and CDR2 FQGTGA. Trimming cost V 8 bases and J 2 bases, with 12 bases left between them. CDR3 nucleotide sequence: TGTGCCAGCCGCTCGGCAGAAAACACTGAAGCTTTCTTT. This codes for CASRSAENTEAFF.

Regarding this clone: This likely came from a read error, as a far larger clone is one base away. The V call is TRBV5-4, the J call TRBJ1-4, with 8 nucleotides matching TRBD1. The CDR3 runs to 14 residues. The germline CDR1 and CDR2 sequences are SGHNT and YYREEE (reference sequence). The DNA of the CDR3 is TGTGCCAGCAGCTCAGGACAGGGATATGAAAAACCGTTTTTT. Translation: CASSSGQGYEKPFF.

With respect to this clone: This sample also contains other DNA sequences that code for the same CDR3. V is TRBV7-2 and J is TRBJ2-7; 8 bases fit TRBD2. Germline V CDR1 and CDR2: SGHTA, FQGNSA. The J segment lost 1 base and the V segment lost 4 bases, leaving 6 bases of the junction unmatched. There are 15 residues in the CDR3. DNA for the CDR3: TGTGCCAGCAGCTCTGGGCTAGCGGGTTCCTACGAGCAGTACTTC. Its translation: CASSSGLAGSYEQYF.

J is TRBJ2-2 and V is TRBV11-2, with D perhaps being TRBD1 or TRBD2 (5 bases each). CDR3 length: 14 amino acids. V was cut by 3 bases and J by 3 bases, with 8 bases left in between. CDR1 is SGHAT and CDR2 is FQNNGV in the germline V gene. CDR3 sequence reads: CASSLGVDTGELFF. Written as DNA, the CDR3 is TGTGCCAGCAGCTTGGGGGTCGACACCGGGGAGCTGTTTTTT.

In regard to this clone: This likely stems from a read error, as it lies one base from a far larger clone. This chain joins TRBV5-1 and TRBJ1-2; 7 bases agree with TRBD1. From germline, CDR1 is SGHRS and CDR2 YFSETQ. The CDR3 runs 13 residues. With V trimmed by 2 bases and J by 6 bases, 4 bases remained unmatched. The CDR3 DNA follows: TGCGCCAGCAGCTTACCGGGACAGCATGGCTACACCTTC. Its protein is CASSLPGQHGYTF.

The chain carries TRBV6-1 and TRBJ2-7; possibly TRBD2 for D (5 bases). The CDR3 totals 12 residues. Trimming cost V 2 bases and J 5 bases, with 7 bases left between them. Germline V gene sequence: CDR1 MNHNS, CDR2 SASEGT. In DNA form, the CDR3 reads TGTGCCAGCAGTGAAATGAGGGACGAGCAGTACTTC. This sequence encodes CASSEMRDEQYF.

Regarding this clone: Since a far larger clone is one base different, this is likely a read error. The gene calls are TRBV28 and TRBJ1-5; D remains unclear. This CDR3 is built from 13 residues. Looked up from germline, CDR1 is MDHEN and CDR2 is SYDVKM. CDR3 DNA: TGTGCCAGCAACCGTGGGGAGAATCAGCCCAAGCATTTT. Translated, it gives CASNRGENQPKHF.

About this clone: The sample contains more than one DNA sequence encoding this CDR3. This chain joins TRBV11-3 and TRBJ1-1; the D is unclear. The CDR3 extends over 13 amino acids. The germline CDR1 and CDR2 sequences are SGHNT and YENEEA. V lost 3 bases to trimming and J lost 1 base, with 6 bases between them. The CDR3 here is CASSFTENTEAFF. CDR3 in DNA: TGTGCCAGCAGCTTTACGGAGAACACTGAAGCTTTCTTT.

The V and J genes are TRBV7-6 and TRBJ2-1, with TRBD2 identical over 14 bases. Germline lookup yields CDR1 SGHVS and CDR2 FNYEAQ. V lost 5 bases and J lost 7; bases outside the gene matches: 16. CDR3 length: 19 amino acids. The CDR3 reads CASSLGLAGAGLWFNEQFF. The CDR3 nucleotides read TGTGCCAGCAGCCTGGGACTAGCGGGAGCGGGGTTGTGGTTTAATGAGCAGTTCTTC.

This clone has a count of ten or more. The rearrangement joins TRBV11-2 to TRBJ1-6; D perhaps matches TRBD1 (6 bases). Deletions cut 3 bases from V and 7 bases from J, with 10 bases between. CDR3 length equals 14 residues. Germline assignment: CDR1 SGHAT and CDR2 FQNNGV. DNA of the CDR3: TGTGCCAGCAGCTTCTACAGGGAGAATTCACCCCTCCACTTT. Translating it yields CASSFYRENSPLHF.

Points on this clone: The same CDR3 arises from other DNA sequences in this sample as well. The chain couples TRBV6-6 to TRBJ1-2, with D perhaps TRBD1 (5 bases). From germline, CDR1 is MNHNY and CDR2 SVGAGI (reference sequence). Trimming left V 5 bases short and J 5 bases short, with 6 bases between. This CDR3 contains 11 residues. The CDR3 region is CASSPGYGYTF. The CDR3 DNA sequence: TGTGCCAGCAGTCCAGGGTATGGCTACACCTTC.

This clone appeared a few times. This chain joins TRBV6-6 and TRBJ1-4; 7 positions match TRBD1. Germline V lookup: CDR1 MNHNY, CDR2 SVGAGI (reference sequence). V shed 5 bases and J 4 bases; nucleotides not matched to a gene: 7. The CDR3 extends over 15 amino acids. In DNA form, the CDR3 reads TGTGCCAGCAGTACAGGGGTCGGTGGTAATGAAAAACTGTTTTTT. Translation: CASSTGVGGNEKLFF.